Listed below are T cell receptor beta chains from one sample, sequenced in a study of T cell repertoires in cytomegalovirus infection. Using its own MiXCR run on the reads, TCRdb lists one record per CDR3 protein. The sample shows around 630,000 distinct CDR3 sequences, about 24% of them seen only once. The specimen sequenced was CD8+ T cells from PBMCs. These TCRs come from a human donor in good health (CMV status not recorded). Some clones in this sample may be carry-over from other donors' samples. CDR3s leave out the opening cysteine and the closing phenylalanine or tryptophan.

TRBV7-9	TTATSEDTGELF
TRBV20-1	SAREETAPYEQY
TRBV7-9	ASSSGLIGELF
TRBV20-1	SARNAANTGELF
TRBV29-1	SVERPGKGYT
TRBV12-3/TRBV12-4	ASSTTSGSSSSRAQRDTQY
TRBV12-3/TRBV12-4	ASSRAREQVEQY
TRBV14	ANSQEKPNRKNTEAF
TRBV6-5	ASSYGKGVF
TRBV20-1	SALRQGIYILYTDTQY
TRBV20-1	SALELGTNEKLF
TRBV7-9	ASSLEVGMDTEAF
TRBV20-1	SAIETKEPYEQY
TRBV5-5	ASSLTTAEAF
TRBV5-1	ASSFSKGATHNEQF
TRBV5-5	ASSLDRRYT